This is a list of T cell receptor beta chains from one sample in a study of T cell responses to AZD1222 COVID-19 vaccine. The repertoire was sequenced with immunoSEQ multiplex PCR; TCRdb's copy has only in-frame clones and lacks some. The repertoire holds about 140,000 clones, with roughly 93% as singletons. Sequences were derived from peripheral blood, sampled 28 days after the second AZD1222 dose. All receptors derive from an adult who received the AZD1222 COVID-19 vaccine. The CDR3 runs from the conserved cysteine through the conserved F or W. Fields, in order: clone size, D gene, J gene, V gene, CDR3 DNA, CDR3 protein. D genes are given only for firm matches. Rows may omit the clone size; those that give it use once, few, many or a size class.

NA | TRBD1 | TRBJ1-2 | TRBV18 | TGTGCCAGCTCACCAACAGGGGAATATGGCTACACCTTC | CASSPTGEYGYTF
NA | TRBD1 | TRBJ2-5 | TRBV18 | TGTGCCAGCTCACCAAACGGACAGGGGTGGGAGACCCAGTACTTC | CASSPNGQGWETQYF
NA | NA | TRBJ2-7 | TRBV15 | TGTGCCACCAGCCATACGGGACTCTACGCAGAGCAGTACTTC | CATSHTGLYAEQYF
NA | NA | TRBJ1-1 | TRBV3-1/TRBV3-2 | TGTGCCAGCAGCCAAGATCCCCGAGAAGCTTTCTTT | CASSQDPREAFF
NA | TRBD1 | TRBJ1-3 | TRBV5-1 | TGCGCCAGCAGCCTCGGGACAGAAGGAAACACCATATATTTT | CASSLGTEGNTIYF
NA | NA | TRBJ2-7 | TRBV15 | TGTGCCACCAGCAGGGGGGCTAGCGGCTCCTACGAGCAGTACTTC | CATSRGASGSYEQYF
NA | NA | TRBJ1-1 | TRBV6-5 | TGTGCCAGCAGTTACTCGGACTTCACTGAAGCTTTCTTT | CASSYSDFTEAFF
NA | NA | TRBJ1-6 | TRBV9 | TGTGCCAGCTCGAGTACTTATAATTCACCCCTCCACTTT | CASSSTYNSPLHF
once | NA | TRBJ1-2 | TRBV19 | TGTGCCAGTAGTATTGTGGGGCGCGGCTATGGCTACACCTTC | CASSIVGRGYGYTF
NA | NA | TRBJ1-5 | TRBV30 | TGTGCCTGGAGCAGCGGGCTGAGCAATCAGCCCCAGCATTTT | CAWSSGLSNQPQHF
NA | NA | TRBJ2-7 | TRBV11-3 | TGTGCCAGCAGCCGGGATCAGGGCTACGAGCAGTACTTC | CASSRDQGYEQYF
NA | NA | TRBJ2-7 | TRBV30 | TGTGCCTGGAGTTTCAGTATAAGACTAGCCTACGAGCAGTACTTC | CAWSFSIRLAYEQYF
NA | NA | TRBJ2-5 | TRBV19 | TGTGCCAGTAGTAGGGGGTCCACAGGGCGGGAGACCCAGTACTTC | CASSRGSTGRETQYF
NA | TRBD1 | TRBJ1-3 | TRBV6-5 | TGTGCCAGCAGTTACTTGGGACAGGGAGCTGGAAACACCATATATTTT | CASSYLGQGAGNTIYF
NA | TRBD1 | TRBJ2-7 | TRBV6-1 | TGTGCCAGCAGTGGGGGACAGGGAGCGGCTATCTTTGGAGGCTACGAGCAGTACTTC | CASSGGQGAAIFGGYEQYF
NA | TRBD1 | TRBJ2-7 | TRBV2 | TGTGCCAGCAGTGAAGTTGGACAGGGTTCCTACGAGCAGTACTTC | CASSEVGQGSYEQYF
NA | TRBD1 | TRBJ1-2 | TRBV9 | TGTGCCAGCAGCCCCCAGGGGGCGGGCTATGGCTACACCTTC | CASSPQGAGYGYTF
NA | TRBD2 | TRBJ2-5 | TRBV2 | TGTGCCAGCAGTGTGCAGGGAGGGCAAGAGACCCAGTACTTC | CASSVQGGQETQYF
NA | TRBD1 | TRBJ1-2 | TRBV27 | TGTGCCAGCAGTTACGGGACAGGGGCTTCTAACTATGGCTACACCTTC | CASSYGTGASNYGYTF
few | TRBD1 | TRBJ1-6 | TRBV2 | TGTGCCAGCAGCGACAGGGCTCCACCCCTCCACTTT | CASSDRAPPLHF
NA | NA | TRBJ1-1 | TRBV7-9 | TGTGCCAGCAGCCCACCGGGGGAACCCTCGTCAGCTTTCTTT | CASSPPGEPSSAFF
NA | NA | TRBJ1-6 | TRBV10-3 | TGTGCCACCGCCGGGACGGAATCCTCACCCCTCCACTTT | CATAGTESSPLHF
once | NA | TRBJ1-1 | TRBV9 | TGTGCCAGCAGCGTAGGCGGGGGGCGTTTAGACACTGAAGCTTTCTTT | CASSVGGGRLDTEAFF
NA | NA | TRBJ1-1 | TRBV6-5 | TGTGCCAGCAGCACTCGGGGGGGGAACACTGAAGCTTTCTTT | CASSTRGGNTEAFF
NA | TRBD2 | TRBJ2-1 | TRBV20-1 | TGCAGTGCTAGTGCTTCTCCGGGACTAGCGGGGGGGCGGCCCTACAATGAGCAGTTCTTC | CSASASPGLAGGRPYNEQFF